This T cell receptor (beta chain) was observed in a study of human T cells and chemical hapten exposure. Study-wide background: Weekly diphenylcyclopropenone doses were given to patients' scalps across the approximately 26-week study. A mostly female patient group had alopecia areata, totalis or universalis. General study points: It was expanded TCRs that formed significantly more large CDR3 similarity clusters than controls did.

Trimming shortened V by 3 bases and J by 1 base, and 17 bases separated the two germline ends. CDR1 is SGHDT and CDR2 is YYEEEE in the germline V gene. This CDR3 spans 16 amino acids. This clonotype was counted only a few times. What it recognizes is unknown. Via MiXCR, TCRdb re-called the RACE reads, giving one row per CDR3 protein. The sample includes roughly 84,000 distinct CDR3 sequences, under 14% of them seen just once. Regarding time point: patch test 3, about 24 weeks after DPC sensitization. This sample's treatment: therapeutic diphenylcyclopropenone sensitization with weekly scalp DPC. This TCR was sampled from a woman between 50 and 59 years old with alopecia areata. Some clones in this sample may be carry-over from other donors' samples. The source material was whole blood, sampled in connection with sensitization to the hapten diphenylcyclopropenone (DPC). The gene calls are TRBV5-6 and TRBJ2-7; D is ambiguous. The CDR3 sequence is CASSSGPGTQSYEQYF. The CDR3 DNA sequence: TGTGCCAGCAGCTCCGGTCCCGGTACCCAATCCTACGAGCAGTACTTC.